The entry below gives a single TCR beta chain sequence along with its context. The entry originates in a study of cytomegalovirus exposure and HLA in healthy donors. Study-level background: Early released data comprised around 79 million unique TCRs from HLA-typed donors. Assignment to the Caucasian-associated ancestry cluster applied to more than 75% of the approximately 390 genotyped donors.

The CDR3 length is 15 residues. Germline V gives CDR1 LGHNA, CDR2 YNFKEQ. The J segment lost 4 bases and the V segment lost 4 bases, leaving 8 bases of the junction unmatched. Healthy bone marrow donors made up the cohort. These donors counted as nominally healthy when sampled, but unrecorded immune exposures were likely. It was with 60 Vbeta and 13 Jbeta primers that the PCR ran. TCRdb's table, derived via immunoSEQ multiplex PCR, lists solely in-frame clones and lacks some. The table for this sample gives around 110,000 clones. The chain couples TRBV4-2 to TRBJ2-3, with 7 bases matching TRBD2. The sequence was obtained from a man aged 30 to 39 in good health and CMV-seronegative. The sequenced sample was PBMCs. CDR3 in amino acids: CASSRELAGSDTQYF. CDR3 sequence (DNA): TGTGCCAGCAGCCGAGAATTAGCGGGCTCAGATACGCAGTATTTT.